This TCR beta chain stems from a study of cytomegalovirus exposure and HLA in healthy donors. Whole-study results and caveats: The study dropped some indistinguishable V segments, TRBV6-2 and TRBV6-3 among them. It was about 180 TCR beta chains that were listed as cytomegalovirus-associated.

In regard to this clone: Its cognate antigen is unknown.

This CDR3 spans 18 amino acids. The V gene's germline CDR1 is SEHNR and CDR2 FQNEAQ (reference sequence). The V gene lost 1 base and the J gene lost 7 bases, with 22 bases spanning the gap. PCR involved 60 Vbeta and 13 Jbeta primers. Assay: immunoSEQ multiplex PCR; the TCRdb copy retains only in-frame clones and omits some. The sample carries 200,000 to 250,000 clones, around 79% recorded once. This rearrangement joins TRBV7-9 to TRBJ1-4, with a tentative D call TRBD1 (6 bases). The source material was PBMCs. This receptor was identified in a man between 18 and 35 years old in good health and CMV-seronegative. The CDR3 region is CASSLEGETRRDTEKLFF. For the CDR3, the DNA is TGTGCCAGCAGCTTAGAGGGGGAAACCCGCCGGGACACTGAAAAACTGTTTTTT.